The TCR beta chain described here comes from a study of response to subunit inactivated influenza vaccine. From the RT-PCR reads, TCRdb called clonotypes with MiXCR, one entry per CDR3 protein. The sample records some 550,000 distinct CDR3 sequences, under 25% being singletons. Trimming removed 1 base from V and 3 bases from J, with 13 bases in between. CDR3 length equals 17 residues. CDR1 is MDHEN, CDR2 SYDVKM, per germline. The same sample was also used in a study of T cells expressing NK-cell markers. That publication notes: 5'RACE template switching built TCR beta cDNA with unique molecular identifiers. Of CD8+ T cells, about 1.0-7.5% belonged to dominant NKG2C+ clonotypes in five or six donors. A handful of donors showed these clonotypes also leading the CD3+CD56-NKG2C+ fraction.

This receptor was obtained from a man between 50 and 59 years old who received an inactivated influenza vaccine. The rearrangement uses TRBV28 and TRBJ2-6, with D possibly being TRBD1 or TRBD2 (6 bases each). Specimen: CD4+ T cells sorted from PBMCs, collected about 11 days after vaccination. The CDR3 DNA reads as TGTGCCAGCAGTTTATCCCCGGGGGCGGGTGGGGCCAACGTCCTGACTTTC. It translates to CASSLSPGAGGANVLTF.